These T cell receptor beta chains were read from a single sample in a study of control samples from healthy donors and cancer patients. Sequencing used immunoSEQ multiplex PCR; TCRdb keeps in-frame clones, though not all of them. In the table there are 210,000 or so clones, around 93% of which are singletons. Sequencing input: blood. These TCRs come from a man aged 25-45 years in good health. The CDR3 runs from the conserved cysteine through the conserved F or W. A D gene is named only where the DNA matches it firmly. The size field is filled for only some rows; it gives once, few, many or a size class.

V gene,D gene,J gene,clone size,CDR3 DNA,CDR3 protein
TRBV6-6,-,TRBJ1-1,-,TGTGCCAGCAGTTCAAAAATGAACACTGAAGCTTTCTTT,CASSSKMNTEAFF
TRBV27,TRBD1,TRBJ1-2,-,TGTGCCAGCAGTCCCGGACAGGGACCCTATGGCTACACCTTC,CASSPGQGPYGYTF
TRBV27,TRBD2,TRBJ2-3,-,TGTGCCAGCAACTTTGCGGGGGGGCGGGATACGCAGTATTTT,CASNFAGGRDTQYF
TRBV24-1,TRBD1,TRBJ2-1,-,TGTGCCACCAGTAGACAGGGTTCCGGCAATGAGCAGTTCTTC,CATSRQGSGNEQFF
TRBV6-6,-,TRBJ1-2,-,TGTGCCAGCAGTTTCATCTCTTACGGGGGCTACACCTTC,CASSFISYGGYTF
TRBV9,TRBD1,TRBJ2-1,-,TGTGCCAGCAGCCTTGGACAGGGGGAAGGCGAGCAGTTCTTC,CASSLGQGEGEQFF
TRBV14,TRBD1,TRBJ1-1,few,TGTGCCAGCAGCCGTGGACAGGGGAGAGACACTGAAGCTTTCTTT,CASSRGQGRDTEAFF
TRBV28,-,TRBJ2-1,-,TGTGCCAGCAGCTCCCCGAGGGGGGCGCTTCACAATGAGCAGTTCTTC,CASSSPRGALHNEQFF
TRBV18,-,TRBJ1-3,-,TGTGCCAGCTCACCACCTCCCGGGACCTCCTCTGGAAACACCATATATTTT,CASSPPPGTSSGNTIYF
TRBV5-1,-,TRBJ2-1,-,TGCGCCAGCAGCTTGGTACGGGGTTCTTCACATGAGCAGTTCTTC,CASSLVRGSSHEQFF
TRBV30,TRBD2,TRBJ2-1,-,TGTGCCTGGAGTGTAGGGCTAGCGGGGTACAATGAGCAGTTCTTC,CAWSVGLAGYNEQFF
TRBV5-1,TRBD1,TRBJ2-5,-,TGCGCCAGCAGCTCCACAGGGGCAGGGGAGACCCAGTACTTC,CASSSTGAGETQYF
TRBV6-5,TRBD2,TRBJ2-3,-,TGTGCCAGCAGGAGCGGGGGGGCCGGAACAGATACGCAGTATTTT,CASRSGGAGTDTQYF
TRBV10-3,TRBD1,TRBJ2-7,-,TGTGCCATCAGTGACCCCGGGACAGGGGACTCCTACGAGCAGTACTTC,CAISDPGTGDSYEQYF
TRBV24-1,-,TRBJ2-1,-,TGTGCCACCAGTCGTTTTTCGGTGGGTACCCACAATGAGCAGTTCTTC,CATSRFSVGTHNEQFF
TRBV7-2,-,TRBJ1-1,-,TGTGCCAGCAGCTTAGCAACAGTTGGGGTGACTGAAGCTTTCTTT,CASSLATVGVTEAFF
TRBV6-1,-,TRBJ1-2,-,TGTGCCAGCAGTGAGGGGCAGGGGTACCCCTATGGCTACACCTTC,CASSEGQGYPYGYTF
TRBV3-1/TRBV3-2,-,TRBJ1-1,-,TGTGCCAGCAGCATACCGGGACGGATGAACACTGAAGCTTTCTTT,CASSIPGRMNTEAFF
TRBV7-8,-,TRBJ2-5,-,TGTGCCAGCAGCTTACGGCGGGGAGAGACCCAGTACTTC,CASSLRRGETQYF
TRBV2,-,TRBJ2-7,-,TGTGCCAGCAGTGCCCGAGGGGGGGGGATCTACGAGCAGTACTTC,CASSARGGGIYEQYF
TRBV2,-,TRBJ1-2,-,TGTGCCAGCAGTGAAGCGCTCCGGGGTGGCTACACCTTC,CASSEALRGGYTF
TRBV11-2,-,TRBJ1-6,-,TGTGCCAGCAGCTTAGGTCGGGGGGATAATTCACCCCTCCACTTT,CASSLGRGDNSPLHF
TRBV19,-,TRBJ1-2,-,TGTGCCAGTAGTGTGGAGGGTGGCTACACCTTC,CASSVEGGYTF
TRBV5-1,-,TRBJ1-6,-,TGCGCCAGCAGCGGAGGGGTTGGGGATTCACCCCTCCACTTT,CASSGGVGDSPLHF
TRBV20-1,-,TRBJ1-1,-,TGCAGTGCTAGTAGGAACACTGAAGCTTTCTTT,CSASRNTEAFF
TRBV7-9,-,TRBJ2-1,few,TGTGCCAGCAGCTTAGCTGCGTCGAGGAATGAGCAGTTCTTC,CASSLAASRNEQFF
TRBV29-1,-,TRBJ1-2,-,TGCAGCGTCGAACGCGGAAGCTATGGCTACACCTTC,CSVERGSYGYTF
TRBV4-2,TRBD2,TRBJ2-2,-,TGTGCCAGCAGCCAAGATCGGACTAGCGGGTATCCCGGGGAGCTGTTTTTT,CASSQDRTSGYPGELFF
TRBV7-8,-,TRBJ1-6,-,TGTGCCAGCAGCTTAGTCTCGCACAGCTCCTATAATTCACCCCTCCACTTT,CASSLVSHSSYNSPLHF
TRBV27,-,TRBJ1-5,-,TGTGCCAGCAGGCCTCGTGAGGGCAATCAGCCCCAGCATTTT,CASRPREGNQPQHF
TRBV7-9,TRBD1,TRBJ1-1,-,TGTGCCAGCAGCTTCGCCGGGACAGGGGCGAACACTGAAGCTTTCTTT,CASSFAGTGANTEAFF
TRBV19,TRBD1,TRBJ1-5,-,TGTGCCAGTGCGGGACAGAGAAATCAGCCCCAGCATTTT,CASAGQRNQPQHF